This T cell receptor beta chain was recovered during a study of blood T cell repertoires in COVID-19 (dated by TCRdb to 2019 to 2021). For the wider study: Collaborator samples came from the United States, Italy and Spain and covered acute and convalescent phases of COVID-19. The material from the prospective study consisted of cDNA or gDNA derived from T cells, B-cell-depleted T cells, or PBMCs. The dataset comprised deeply sampled blood TCRbeta repertoires from subjects exposed to, actively infected with, or recovered from COVID-19. The repertoires were released in a freely available public database meant as a resource for research on the immune response to SARS-CoV-2. Samples were obtained from the ongoing ImmuneRACE study (first 160 participants) and from over 1,000 subjects provided by 6 global collaborators. Sample metadata almost always included a de-identified subject ID, COVID-19 status, age in years and sex. Where available, HLA class I and class II types were taken from metadata supplied by the sample provider and were not determined by assay-based typing. The study at large found these results: How much clinical and demographic metadata was included differed by source and by participant, and the metadata was provided uncurated.

In regard to this clone: What antigen it recognizes has not been identified. Per-base qualities were not stored, and no clone one base away is much larger.

The immunoSEQ Assay, a bias-controlled multiplex PCR, was used to amplify TCRbeta CDR3 regions from genomic DNA. In the authors' own workflow: The number of nucleated cells in each sample was estimated from the amplification of reference gene primers within the assay. Sequence reads were collapsed and filtered to measure the absolute abundance of every unique TCRbeta CDR3 rearrangement. Productive Simpson clonality was computed per sample as the square root of Simpson's diversity index over productive rearrangements. TCRdb provides this immuneACCESS table in a form limited to in-frame rearrangements. Some clones are lacking; in checked studies, under half of them reflect an unresolved V gene, and why the rest are absent is not known. The DNA was the basis for D and trimming; V, J and clone size are from that table. The table for this sample lists about 220,000 clones; roughly four fifths of them were counted only once. In total, the top ten clones hold about 2.3% of the sample.

Including the terminal cysteine and phenylalanine, the CDR3 comprises 14 residues. Only CDR3 DNA is held: 42 bases, read in frame from base 1. CDR1 MGHDK and CDR2 SYGVNS are derived from the germline V gene. V loses 6 bases at its end and J loses 8 bases; junction bases beyond the gene matches: 7. Each collaborating institution followed its own protocols to collect whole blood in K2EDTA tubes. For TCRbeta analysis, collaborators shipped samples as frozen whole blood, isolated PBMCs, or DNA extracted from either of those sample types. This receptor was taken from a woman aged 60 to 75 with acute or convalescent COVID-19. Sequencing was performed on peripheral blood. The V gene is TRBV25-1 and the J gene is TRBJ1-4; 9 of the junction bases match TRBD1. The DNA sequence is TGTGCCAGCAGACCGGGACAGGGTTTAGAAAAACTGTTTTTT. Its coded protein is CASRPGQGLEKLFF. Reference TRBV25-1 and TRBJ1-4 proteins supply the regions before and after the CDR3; the full variable domain is: EADIYQTPRYLVIGTGKKITLECSQTMGHDKMYWYQQDPGMELHLIHYSYGVNSTEKGDLSSESTVSRIRTEHFPLTLESARPSHTSQYLCASRPGQGLEKLFFGSGTQLSVL.